This T cell receptor beta chain was identified during a study of siplizumab effects on memory and regulatory T cells. Germline V gene lookup returns CDR1 MNHNS and CDR2 SASEGT. The CDR3 totals 15 residues. A remark on this clone: Its specificity is unknown.

Points from the study as a whole: In roughly 80-96% of proliferating CD4+ or CD8+ clones, a naive or memory phenotype could not be assigned. The authors did not confirm suppressive function in proliferating Tregs from siplizumab cultures.

Assay used: immunoSEQ multiplex PCR; TCRdb lists only in-frame clones, some missing. The sample has about 100,000 clones, around 90% seen once. The sequencing input was CD4+ T cells sorted from blood. The receptor was isolated from a human donor in good health. The V gene is TRBV6-1, the J gene TRBJ2-5; D is uncertain. The J call is in doubt because the DNA end fits TRBJ2-7 better. In DNA form, the CDR3 reads TGTGCCAGCAAATTTGGTACATTGATCCCCTACGAGCAGTACTTC. This sequence encodes CASKFGTLIPYEQYF.